This T cell receptor beta chain was identified during a study of persistence of HIV-infected CD4 T cells. Broader study findings: Bulk TCR data could not be restricted to HIV-1-infected CMV-responding cells.

Trimming took 8 bases from V and 4 from J; bases not matched to a gene: 10. CDR1 LNHDA and CDR2 SQIVND come from the germline V gene (reference sequence). The CDR3 has 15 amino acids. This was the immunoSEQ version 4 assay in survey mode. The method was immunoSEQ multiplex PCR; TCRdb's version includes in-frame clones alone and lacks a portion of them. The sample contains tens of thousands of clones, around 75% of which appear only once. This clone was observed a single time. The antigen remains undetermined. Lysates of CMV-infected fibroblasts at 10 ug/mL stimulated these cells. CD40L/CD69 double-negative CD45RO-high memory CD4+ T cells were collected. Undetectable plasma HIV-1 RNA below 50 copies/mL lasted at least 4 years. CD8+ T cells were removed from PBMCs prior to stimulation.

The chain is built from TRBV19 and TRBJ1-2; 10 nucleotides line up with TRBD1. The source material was CD4+ T cells sorted from PBMCs after roughly 18-hour stimulation, sampled from a patient who received antiretroviral therapy. This clonotype was sampled from an adult man with HIV who was CMV-seropositive. The CDR3 nucleotides read TGTGCCAGTCGAATCCCGACAGGGGGCGGCTATGGCTACACCTTC. It translates to CASRIPTGGGYGYTF.